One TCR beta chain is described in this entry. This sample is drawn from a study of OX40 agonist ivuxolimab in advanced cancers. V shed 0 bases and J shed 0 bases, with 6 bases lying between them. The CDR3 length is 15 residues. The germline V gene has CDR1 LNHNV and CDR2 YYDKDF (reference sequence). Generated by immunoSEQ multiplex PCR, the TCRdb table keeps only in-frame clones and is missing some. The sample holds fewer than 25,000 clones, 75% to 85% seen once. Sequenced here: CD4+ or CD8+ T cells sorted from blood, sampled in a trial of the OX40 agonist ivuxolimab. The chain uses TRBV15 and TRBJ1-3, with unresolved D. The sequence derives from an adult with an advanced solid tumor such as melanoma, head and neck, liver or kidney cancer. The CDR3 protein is CATSRDKGSGNTIYF. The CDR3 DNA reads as TGTGCCACCAGCAGAGATAAAGGCTCTGGAAACACCATATATTTT.